The rows below give T cell receptor beta chains drawn from one sample of a study of T cell repertoires in cytomegalovirus infection. Their antigens are not known. One entry per CDR3 protein results from TCRdb running MiXCR on the reads. The table shows 650,000 to 900,000 distinct CDR3 sequences, with 32% occurring only once. The sequenced sample was cultured CD8+ T cells from PBMCs, obtained from culture after CMV antigen stimulation. The receptors stem from a human donor in good health (CMV status not recorded). Some clones in this sample may be carry-over from other donors' samples. Each CDR3 is given with its conserved first and last residue. A D gene is named only where the DNA matches it firmly. Rows may omit the clone size; those that give it use once, few, many or a size class.

size | D | J | V | DNA | CDR3
few | - | TRBJ2-1 | TRBV20-1 | TGCAGTGCTTGGGACGCCCTACACAATGAGCAGTTCTTC | CSAWDALHNEQFF
- | - | TRBJ1-2 | TRBV6-5 | TGTGCCAGCAGTTACTCGGACAGCCTAGGAGGCTACACCTTC | CASSYSDSLGGYTF
- | - | TRBJ1-5 | TRBV6-1 | TGTGCCAGCAGTGATTGGGGGGCTACGCCCCAGCATTTT | CASSDWGATPQHF
many | - | TRBJ2-1 | TRBV7-6 | TGTGCCAGCAGCTTAGCTGGCAGGGTCGGGGCAAACAATGAGCAGTTCTTC | CASSLAGRVGANNEQFF
few | - | TRBJ2-3 | TRBV6-2/TRBV6-3 | TGTGCCAGCAGTTTTTACGGATGGGGCACAGATACGCAGTATTTT | CASSFYGWGTDTQYF
few | - | TRBJ1-1 | TRBV5-1 | TGCGCCAGCAGCCTGAACTCCGGGGCTGAAGCTTTCTTT | CASSLNSGAEAFF
many | - | TRBJ1-2 | TRBV7-2 | TGTGCCAGCAGCTTAGTAATTAGAGGGTTTAATAACTATGGCTACACCTTC | CASSLVIRGFNNYGYTF
many | TRBD2 | TRBJ2-3 | TRBV9 | TGTGCCAGCAGCACAAGCGGGGGGCCCCATAGCACAGATACGCAGTATTTT | CASSTSGGPHSTDTQYF
few | - | TRBJ2-5 | TRBV7-9 | TGTGCCAGCAGCCACGGCGGTTGGGAGGAGACCCAGTACTTC | CASSHGGWEETQYF
- | - | TRBJ1-5 | TRBV7-6 | TGTGCCAGCAGCTTAGGTGTATTCCAGCCCCAGCATTTT | CASSLGVFQPQHF
- | - | TRBJ2-5 | TRBV7-4 | TGTGCCAGCAGCGCCGTGTACCAAGAGACCCAGTACTTC | CASSAVYQETQYF
many | TRBD1 | TRBJ1-5 | TRBV7-2 | TGTGCCAGCAGTTCATCGAATCCGGGACAGGGCAATCAGCCCCAGCATTTT | CASSSSNPGQGNQPQHF
- | - | TRBJ1-4 | TRBV7-9 | TGTGCCAGCAGCCCCCGTTACGGGGCGCCTTGGGAAAAACTGTTTTTT | CASSPRYGAPWEKLFF
- | - | TRBJ1-5 | TRBV6-6 | TGTGCCAGCAGCCATCAGCCCCAGCATTTT | CASSHQPQHF
- | - | TRBJ1-2 | TRBV5-4 | TGTGCCAGCACCCGACGGGCAGAAACTCCCAACTATGGCTACACCTTC | CASTRRAETPNYGYTF
- | - | TRBJ2-3 | TRBV27 | TGTGCCAGCAGTCCCGACACACCCTCGGGGGTAGCCACAGATACGCAGTATTTT | CASSPDTPSGVATDTQYF
- | - | TRBJ2-1 | TRBV12-3/TRBV12-4 | TGTGCCAGCAGTCCCTTATTTCGCTTGAATGAGCAGTTCTTC | CASSPLFRLNEQFF
- | - | TRBJ2-3 | TRBV24-1 | TGTGCCACCAGTGAAGTAAGCACAGATACGCAGTATTTT | CATSEVSTDTQYF
- | - | TRBJ2-3 | TRBV12-3/TRBV12-4 | TGTGCCAGCAGTTTACCCTTCATGGGAGTCACAGATACGCAGTATTTT | CASSLPFMGVTDTQYF
- | - | TRBJ2-1 | TRBV20-1 | TGCAGTGCTAGAGAGGTTAATGAGCAGTTCTTC | CSAREVNEQFF
few | TRBD1 | TRBJ2-3 | TRBV6-5 | TGTGCCAGCAGGACGGGACAGGCGACCACAGATACGCAGTATTTT | CASRTGQATTDTQYF
- | - | TRBJ1-4 | TRBV27 | TGTGCCAGCAGACAGACCTCGGGGGCGTTTGAAAAACTGTTTTTT | CASRQTSGAFEKLFF
few | - | TRBJ1-1 | TRBV12-3/TRBV12-4 | TGTGCCAGCAGTTGGGCAGGGATGGACACTGAAGCTTTCTTT | CASSWAGMDTEAFF
few | - | TRBJ2-5 | TRBV20-1 | TGCAGTGTCAGAGGCGCAGGTCAAGAGACCCAGTACTTC | CSVRGAGQETQYF
few | - | TRBJ2-7 | TRBV29-1 | TGCAGCGTTGAGGGGCCCTCCTACGAGCAGTACTTC | CSVEGPSYEQYF
- | - | TRBJ2-7 | TRBV6-8 | TGTGCCAGCCTTTCCCCATCCCAGGGCGGGTCAGGCCACTACGAGCAGTACTTC | CASLSPSQGGSGHYEQYF
few | - | TRBJ2-1 | TRBV7-6 | TGTGCCAGCAGCTTCCCCGATGAGCAGTTCTTC | CASSFPDEQFF
- | TRBD1 | TRBJ2-5 | TRBV10-1 | TGCGCCAGCAGTCTCGGACAGGCCCCAGAGACCCAGTACTTC | CASSLGQAPETQYF
- | - | TRBJ1-2 | TRBV7-9 | TGTGCCAGCAGCTTATCTTTGACGGCAGAATCTGGCTACACCTTC | CASSLSLTAESGYTF
few | TRBD1 | TRBJ1-2 | TRBV10-3 | TGTGCCATCCGAGGGACAGGGGATGGCTACACCTTC | CAIRGTGDGYTF